The sequence of this T cell receptor (beta chain) was determined in a study of CXCR3-negative and CXCR3-positive naive CD8 T cells (dated by TCRdb to 2018 to 2020). Regarding the complete study: About 150 million TRB reads were obtained in total, roughly 1.5 +/- 0.3 million reads per library. Diversity and physicochemical repertoire analyses were performed on some eleven donors pooled from two independent experiments. Naive subsets from about five donors and memory cells from 3 donors were included in the TRBV-TRBJ cluster analysis.

Points the paper makes about the study in general: Freshly isolated PBMCs were used for most assays because CXCR3 expression went down partially after cryopreservation. Because surface CD5, which has been linked to self-reactivity in mice, was comparable between naive subsets, TCR interaction strength was also inferred from TRB CDR3 physicochemical properties. Comparably high repertoire diversity was found in both naive subsets, whereas much lower repertoire diversity was found in memory CD8+ T cells. Similar TRBV-TRBJ usage was shown by naive CXCR3-negative and CXCR3-positive cells from the same donor, whereas distinct patterns were shown by memory cells. Compared with CXCR3-negative naive cells, CXCR3-positive naive cells had TRB CDR3s with higher hydrophobicity (lower Kidera factor 4), lower energy, and higher strength and volume indices.

For every CD8+ T cell subset, fewer than 350,000 cells were flow-sorted straight into RLT lysis buffer, and each subset was sorted in triplicate. Naive CD8+ T cells were defined stringently as CD45RO-CCR7+CD27+CD95- to exclude memory contaminants. Peripheral blood mononuclear cells were isolated from buffy coats using standard density gradient centrifugation. A FACSAria III was used to flow-sort naive CXCR3-negative and CXCR3-positive CD8+ T cells. Total RNA was extracted from sorted cells using an RNeasy Mini Kit. To note about this clonotype: No antigen is known for it.

The CDR3, from cysteine to phenylalanine, totals 15 residues. The protein alone is recorded here. In the germline V gene, CDR1 corresponds to SQVTM and CDR2 to ANQGSEA. These reads were obtained on a NextSeq 550. The Human TCR Profiling Kit (MiLaboratory) was used to make UMI-labeled 5' RACE TRB cDNA libraries. The full amount of extracted RNA was used for cDNA synthesis, and the full amount of resulting cDNA was used for PCR amplification. Libraries were prepared in parallel with an identical number of PCR cycles. The published analysis was carried out like this. With a minimum of two reads required per UMI, MIGEC and MiXCR pulled out about 50,000 +/- 9,200 unique UMI-labeled TRB cDNA molecules from each library. On average, roughly 40,000 +/- 10,000 functional in-frame TRB CDR3 nucleotide clonotypes lacking stop codons were found per library. Diversity metrics, including normalized Shannon-Wiener and Chao1, were computed in VDJtools after downsampling to 5000 UMI-labeled TRB molecules per sample. For the central five CDR3 residues, VDJtools calculated physicochemical properties weighted by clonotype size, namely interaction energy, strength, volume and Kidera factor 4. After the reads were reprocessed by TCRdb, one entry was made per CDR3 protein sequence, with no DNA. The authors' filters were not applied to this entry. Per the sample table, the count is about 58,000 distinct CDR3 sequences. Approximately 0.4% of the sample lies in the top ten.

This chain joins TRBV29-1 to TRBJ1-3; TCRdb names TRBD1, which stays unverified in the absence of DNA. This receptor was identified in a human donor in good health. Some clones in this sample may be carry-over from other donors' samples. The sample consisted of naive CXCR3- CD8+ T cells from blood. The cell subset or site label, read with the paper, signifies: CD45RO-CCR7+CD27+CD95- naive CD8+ T cells lacking CXCR3 (TNR3-). The CDR3: CSAWGTENSGNTIYF.